Presented here are 10 T cell receptor beta chains from one specimen sequenced in a study of cytomegalovirus exposure and HLA in healthy donors. PCR was performed using 60 Vbeta and 13 Jbeta primers. The protocol was immunoSEQ multiplex PCR, while the TCRdb copy is restricted to in-frame clones and leaves out a portion. Recorded for this sample: approximately 37,000 clones. Sequenced sample: PBMCs. The receptor set was obtained from a human donor in good health.

The chain joins TRBV7-9 to TRBJ1-2; D not certain. V gave up 1 base and J gave up 0 bases, with 12 bases separating them. CDR3 length: 16 residues. Germline V gene lookup returns CDR1 SEHNR and CDR2 FQNEAQ (reference sequence). The CDR3: CASSLDGVGANYGYTF. Here the CDR3 DNA reads TGTGCCAGCAGCTTAGATGGGGTGGGAGCTAACTATGGCTACACCTTC. The full variable domain, completed using reference TRBV7-9 and TRBJ1-2, is DTGVSQNPRHKITKRGQNVTFRCDPISEHNRLYWYRQTLGQGPEFLTYFQNEAQLEKSRLLSDRFSAERPKGSFSTLEIQRTEQGDSAMYLCASSLDGVGANYGYTFGSGTRLTVV.

The rearrangement joins TRBV5-1 to TRBJ2-1, with 8 nucleotides matching TRBD1. Per the germline V gene, CDR1 is SGHRS and CDR2 is YFSETQ. The CDR3 has 15 amino acids. Trimming took 4 bases from V and 6 from J; bases not matched to a gene: 9. This chain's CDR3 is CASSPRTGLGNEQFF. The DNA of the CDR3 is TGCGCCAGCAGCCCCCGGACAGGGTTGGGCAATGAGCAGTTCTTC.

The genes are TRBV19 and TRBJ2-7, with unresolved D. Germline values: CDR1 LNHDA, CDR2 SQIVND (reference sequence). This CDR3 is 11 amino acids long. V gave up 5 bases and J gave up 4 bases, with 6 bases separating them. As DNA, the CDR3 is TGTGCCAGTAGTGACTCATACGAGCAGTACTTC. This sequence encodes CASSDSYEQYF.

In regard to this clone: The sample contains more than one DNA sequence encoding this CDR3. This chain links TRBV15 with TRBJ1-6, with 7 bases fitting TRBD1. CDR3 length: 14 residues. With V trimmed by 5 bases and J by 7 bases, 5 bases remained unmatched. CDR1 and CDR2 (germline): LNHNV, YYDKDF (reference sequence). The CDR3 region has the DNA TGTGCCACCAGCCTTCGACAGGGAAATTCACCCCTCCACTTT. It encodes CATSLRQGNSPLHF.

The chain employs TRBV19 and TRBJ1-6; unclear D gene. The CDR3 has 15 amino acids. V was cut by 3 bases and J by 6 bases, with 12 bases left in between. In germline, CDR1 is LNHDA, CDR2 SQIVND (reference sequence). CDR3 protein: CASSIFEQINSPLHF. Written as DNA, the CDR3 is TGTGCCAGTAGTATCTTTGAACAGATTAATTCACCCCTCCACTTT.

V and J are TRBV2 and TRBJ1-4, with 7 bases fitting TRBD1. V shed 6 bases, J shed 4 bases, and the junction held 8 bases outside the gene matches. Germline V lookup: CDR1 SNHLY, CDR2 FYNNEI. The CDR3 is 15 amino acids. The CDR3, as DNA: TGTGCCAGCAGCGTTCCGACAGGGCTTAATGAAAAACTGTTTTTT. Residues: CASSVPTGLNEKLFF.

CDR3 in amino acids: CASSPGGRKNTGELFF. In DNA, the CDR3 is TGTGCCAGTAGCCCAGGGGGACGGAAAAACACCGGGGAGCTGTTTTTT. The J gene is TRBJ2-2, the V gene TRBV19; the match to TRBD1 covers 7 bases. V dropped 6 bases and J dropped 2; count of bases not matched to a gene: 9. Per germline, CDR1 LNHDA and CDR2 SQIVND (reference sequence). This CDR3 contains 16 residues.

The genes are TRBV5-1 and TRBJ2-1; D unresolved. Germline V lookup: CDR1 SGHRS, CDR2 YFSETQ. This CDR3 spans 13 amino acids. Between the trimmed V and J ends, which lost 4 bases and 10 bases, there was a span of 15 bases. The CDR3 nucleotides read TGCGCCAGCAGCCCCCCCTCGAGGCTGGAGCAGTTCTTC. This sequence encodes CASSPPSRLEQFF. Supplemented by reference TRBV5-1 and TRBJ2-1, the full variable domain reads KAGVTQTPRYLIKTRGQQVTLSCSPISGHRSVSWYQQTPGQGLQFLFEYFSETQRNKGNFPGRFSGRQFSNSRSEMNVSTLELGDSALYLCASSPPSRLEQFFGPGTRLTVL.

This chain uses TRBV6-5 with TRBJ2-1; TRBD2 aligns across 10 bases. Germline V gene sequence: CDR1 MNHEY, CDR2 SVGAGI. This CDR3 has 16 amino acids. V shed 4 bases, J shed 7 bases, and the junction held 10 bases outside the gene matches. As DNA, the CDR3 is TGTGCCAGCAGTTCCCTTAGCGGGGGGCCAGGGAATGAGCAGTTCTTC. This translates into CASSSLSGGPGNEQFF.

The chain has TRBV2 and TRBJ2-3, with D perhaps matching TRBD2 (7 bases). V lost 8 bases and J 4 bases, leaving 13 bases between the germline ends. Germline V CDR1 and CDR2: SNHLY, FYNNEI. This CDR3 is 13 amino acids long. CDR3 nucleotide sequence: TGTGCCAGCTTCGAAGGGGGGGCAGATACGCAGTATTTT. Its translation is CASFEGGADTQYF.